This T cell receptor (beta chain) was recorded in a study of beta chain features in type 1 diabetes. Reverse transcription of all isolated RNA meant that expressed TCRB transcripts were sequenced. Here immunoSEQ multiplex PCR was the method, and the copy in TCRdb shows in-frame clones only, minus some. The table includes 450,000 to 600,000 clones, about 32% detected once. It was via CD45RO/CCR7/CD25/CD127/CD95/CD27 that CD4+ naive, central memory, regulatory and stem cell-like memory cells were sorted. There are 12 residues in the CDR3. Per the germline V gene, CDR1 is SQVTM and CDR2 is ANQGSEA. Trimming shortened V by 8 bases and J by 3 bases, and 13 bases separated the two germline ends.

The rearrangement links TRBV29-1 to TRBJ2-5, with D maybe TRBD1 (5 bases). The specimen was naive CD4+ T cells from blood. The clonotype comes from a man aged 18 to 30 in good health. The CDR3 protein is CSSQGGEETQYF. The CDR3 nucleotides read TGCAGCTCCCAGGGTGGGGAAGAGACCCAGTACTTC.